The 10 T cell receptor beta chains below come from one sample, sequenced in a study of blood T cells in healthy people across ages. Primed by a sample-barcoded 5' primer and a J-beta primer mix, a second PCR proceeded for about 6 to 12 cycles. TCRdb reanalysed the 5' RACE reads using MiXCR and keeps one entry per CDR3 protein. This table has around 780,000 distinct CDR3 sequences, 20% to 30% appearing once. The sample was also linked to a second study, of T cells of mothers and their children.

The sequencing input was blood. The source is a boy between 10 and 17 years old in good health.

The V and J genes are TRBV6-4 and TRBJ2-5; 8 bases line up with TRBD1. CDR3 length equals 17 residues. Germline CDR1 MRHNA, CDR2 SNTAGT. Losses at the gene ends were 7 bases for V and 3 bases for J; bases not matched to a gene: 16. The CDR3 coding sequence is TGTGCCAGCAAGACGAACGGGAGACAGGGGAGGAAAGAGACCCAGTACTTC. Translating gives CASKTNGRQGRKETQYF.

The V call is TRBV5-1, the J call TRBJ2-1; perhaps TRBD1 as D (6 bases). V dropped 0 bases and J dropped 5 bases, with 15 bases sitting between them. The CDR3 has 16 residues. Germline assignment: CDR1 SGHRS and CDR2 YFSETQ. This CDR3 is CASSLVTGKRNNEQFF. Here the CDR3 DNA reads TGCGCCAGCAGCTTGGTCACAGGGAAGCGCAACAATGAGCAGTTCTTC.

This clonotype was seen more than once but under ten times. V is TRBV10-3 and J is TRBJ2-5; no clear D gene. Germline CDR1 ENHRY, CDR2 SYGVKD. Between the trimmed V and J ends, which lost 8 bases and 3 bases, there was a span of 7 bases. The CDR3 loop spans 11 amino acids. The CDR3 loop is CAIGREETQYF. The CDR3 nucleotides are TGTGCCATCGGAAGGGAAGAGACCCAGTACTTC.

This clonotype was detected only a few times. The rearrangement joins TRBV3-1 to TRBJ2-2; tentative D call: TRBD2 (7 bases). CDR3 length equals 18 residues. Germline assignment: CDR1 LGHDT and CDR2 YNNKEL (reference sequence). V was trimmed by 3 bases and J by 2 bases, leaving 19 bases between them. CDR3 DNA sequence: TGTGCCAGCAGCCAGGGGGCCTGGCGGGGGAATAACACCGGGGAGCTGTTTTTT. This sequence encodes CASSQGAWRGNNTGELFF. Complete variable domain (other parts from reference TRBV3-1 and TRBJ2-2): DTAVSQTPKYLVTQMGNDKSIKCEQNLGHDTMYWYKQDSKKFLKIMFSYNNKELIINETVPNRFSPKSPDKAHLNLHINSLELGDSAVYFCASSQGAWRGNNTGELFFGEGSRLTVL.

The genes are TRBV5-1 and TRBJ2-1, with TRBD2 matching 12 bases. The length of the CDR3 is 17 residues. The ends lost 0 bases at V and 6 bases at J; junction bases unmatched: 7. Germline V lookup: CDR1 SGHRS, CDR2 YFSETQ. The CDR3 bases are TGCGCCAGCAGCTTGGGGCCGGCTAGCGGGGGGGGCAATGAGCAGTTCTTC. It is translated as CASSLGPASGGGNEQFF.

The chain combines TRBV20-1 with TRBJ1-1; TRBD1 matches 8 bases. V dropped 5 bases and J dropped 5; count of bases not matched to a gene: 4. Per the germline V gene, CDR1 is DFQATT and CDR2 is SNEGSKA (reference sequence). The CDR3 spans 12 residues. The CDR3 nucleotides are TGCAGTGCTCAGGGGGCGCGAACTGAAGCTTTCTTT. Translation gives CSAQGARTEAFF.

The chain has TRBV30 and TRBJ1-2; TRBD1 is a possible D gene (5 bases). Trimming took off 5 bases at V and 6 bases at J, with 16 bases between the two ends. Germline lookup yields CDR1 GTSNPN and CDR2 SVGIG (reference sequence). The CDR3 has 13 amino acids. As DNA, the CDR3 is TGTGCCTGGCCTATGACAGCGCAGAATGGCTACACCTTC. This gives the protein CAWPMTAQNGYTF.

The CDR3 spells CASSVVSGTASEAFF. CDR3 nucleotide sequence: TGTGCCAGCAGCGTAGTGTCGGGGACAGCCTCTGAAGCTTTCTTT. The genes are TRBV9 and TRBJ1-1, with 7 bases that match TRBD1. Trimming took 0 bases from V and 6 from J; bases not matched to a gene: 8. The CDR3 totals 15 residues. Germline V gene sequence: CDR1 SGDLS, CDR2 YYNGEE.

This clonotype has only a few counts. The V gene is TRBV11-2, the J gene TRBJ2-1; weak D call: TRBD2 (6 bases). The CDR3 has 16 amino acids. V was shortened by 0 bases and J by 3 bases, with 12 bases between the two germline ends. Germline CDR1 and CDR2: SGHAT and FQNNGV. CDR3 residues: CASSLEEGLDYNEQFF. In DNA form, the CDR3 reads TGTGCCAGCAGCTTAGAAGAGGGACTCGACTACAATGAGCAGTTCTTC.

The V and J genes are TRBV11-2 and TRBJ2-2, with D perhaps matching TRBD1 (6 bases). The CDR3 spans 16 residues. Germline loops: CDR1 SGHAT, CDR2 FQNNGV. Trimming took 8 bases from V and 1 from J, leaving 17 bases between them. CDR3 region: CASGRAETGNTGELFF. The CDR3 nucleotides read TGTGCCAGCGGGCGAGCTGAGACAGGGAACACCGGGGAGCTGTTTTTT.